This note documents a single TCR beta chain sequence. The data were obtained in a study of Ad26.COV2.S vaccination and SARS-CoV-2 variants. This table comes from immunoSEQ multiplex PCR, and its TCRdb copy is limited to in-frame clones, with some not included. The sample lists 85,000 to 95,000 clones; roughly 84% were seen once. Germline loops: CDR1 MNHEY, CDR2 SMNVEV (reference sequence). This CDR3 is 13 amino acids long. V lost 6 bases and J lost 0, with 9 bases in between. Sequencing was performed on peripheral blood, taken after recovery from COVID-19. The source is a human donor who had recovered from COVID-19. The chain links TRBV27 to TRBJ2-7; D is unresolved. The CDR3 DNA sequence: TGTGCCAGCAGCTCCTTGTCCTCCTACGAGCAGTACTTC. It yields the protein CASSSLSSYEQYF.